What follows are 16 T cell receptor beta chains derived from one specimen sequenced in a study of CXCR3-negative and CXCR3-positive naive CD8 T cells (dated by TCRdb to about 2019). This sample was sequenced with a NextSeq 550. The Human TCR Profiling Kit (MiLaboratory) was used to make UMI-labeled 5' RACE TRB cDNA libraries. Following reprocessing of the reads by TCRdb, the data hold one row per CDR3 protein sequence and no DNA is available. The sample's clone listing holds about 58,000 distinct CDR3 sequences. The leading ten clones occupy about 0.42% of the sample. The source material was naive CXCR3- CD8+ T cells from blood. In light of the paper, this sample's cell subset or site label describes: CD45RO-CCR7+CD27+CD95- naive CD8+ T cells lacking CXCR3 (TNR3-). The receptor source for this set is a human donor in good health. Some clones in this sample may be carry-over from other donors' samples.

This CDR3 reads CAISAPRVGGGADTQYF. J is TRBJ2-3 and V is TRBV10-3; as DNA is missing, the TRBD1 call by TCRdb cannot be tested. CDR1 and CDR2 (germline): ENHRY, SYGVKD. This CDR3 spans 17 amino acids.

The chain couples TRBV6-5 to TRBJ2-7; the D call of TRBD2 rests on TCRdb alone, since no DNA is present to check it. This CDR3 contains 15 residues. CDR1 is MNHEY, CDR2 SVGAGI, per germline. Here the CDR3 reads CASSPRTSGSYEQYF.

The rearrangement uses TRBV7-2 and TRBJ2-7. Germline V gene data show CDR1 as SGHTA and CDR2 as FQGNSA. The CDR3 runs 17 residues. The CDR3 region is CASSLAYADLHSYEQYF.

The V and J genes are TRBV4-3 and TRBJ1-4; TCRdb calls TRBD1, which cannot be checked without DNA. CDR1 and CDR2 from the germline V gene are LGHNA and YSLEER. The CDR3 extends over 15 amino acids. The CDR3 here is CASSARWGEGEKLFF.

The chain joins TRBV5-4 to TRBJ2-2; without DNA, the TCRdb call of TRBD2 cannot be checked. The CDR3 contains 13 residues. CDR1 is SGHNT, CDR2 YYREEE, per germline (reference sequence). The CDR3 reads CASRTTAGGELFF.

This rearrangement joins TRBV5-1 to TRBJ2-5; TCRdb reports TRBD2, a call that lacks DNA to check it against. CDR3 size: 15 residues. Germline assignment: CDR1 SGHRS and CDR2 YFSETQ. CDR3: CASSPGTSRQETQYF.

The chain combines TRBV7-9 with TRBJ2-7; TCRdb indicates TRBD1, and absent DNA this call remains unverified. The germline V gene encodes CDR1 SEHNR and CDR2 FQNEAQ (reference sequence). The CDR3 covers 14 residues. CDR3 in amino acids: CASSPPRGGGEQYF.

The CDR3: CASINRDETQYF. V and J are TRBV2 and TRBJ2-5; TCRdb's assignment of TRBD1 cannot be checked, as there is no DNA. The CDR3 has 12 residues. Germline CDR1 reads SNHLY; CDR2 reads FYNNEI.

The rearrangement joins TRBV10-3 to TRBJ2-7. CDR3 length equals 12 residues. Germline V gene data show CDR1 as ENHRY and CDR2 as SYGVKD. This chain's CDR3 is CAISQLDGEQYF.

The chain recombines TRBV7-9 with TRBJ2-7; without DNA, the TCRdb call of TRBD1 cannot be checked. Looked up from germline, CDR1 is SEHNR and CDR2 is FQNEAQ (reference sequence). The CDR3 loop spans 16 amino acids. The CDR3 reads CASSFASGPLFYEQYF.

The chain combines TRBV27 with TRBJ2-7; checking the TCRdb D call of TRBD2 is not possible without DNA. This CDR3 comprises 17 residues. Looked up from germline, CDR1 is MNHEY and CDR2 is SMNVEV (reference sequence). This chain's CDR3 is CASSLKPGLAGGDEQYF.

The rearrangement uses TRBV14 and TRBJ1-1; lacking DNA, the TRBD1 call made by TCRdb goes unchecked. Germline CDR1 and CDR2: SGHDN and FVKESK. The CDR3 contains 17 residues. This CDR3 reads CASSQDQGGRVNTEAFF.

This chain joins TRBV7-3 and TRBJ2-1; the D gene TCRdb calls, TRBD1, cannot be checked with no DNA. This CDR3 contains 12 residues. Germline V gives CDR1 SGHTA, CDR2 FQGTGA. CDR3 in amino acids: CASSLRGNEQFF.

The V gene is TRBV28, the J gene TRBJ2-2. Germline assignment: CDR1 MDHEN and CDR2 SYDVKM. CDR3 length: 12 residues. The CDR3 loop is CASSENTGELFF.

This sequence joins TRBV20-1 and TRBJ2-1; TCRdb designates TRBD2, a call that cannot be tested without DNA. The length of the CDR3 is 18 residues. Germline V gives CDR1 DFQATT, CDR2 SNEGSKA (reference sequence). This CDR3 is CSARDPNLAGGLYNEQFF.

The chain combines TRBV5-1 with TRBJ2-7. Germline assignment: CDR1 SGHRS and CDR2 YFSETQ. The CDR3 runs 15 residues. The CDR3 reads CASSLPSGPSYEQYF. The whole variable domain, filled in from reference TRBV5-1 and TRBJ2-7, reads KAGVTQTPRYLIKTRGQQVTLSCSPISGHRSVSWYQQTPGQGLQFLFEYFSETQRNKGNFPGRFSGRQFSNSRSEMNVSTLELGDSALYLCASSLPSGPSYEQYFGPGTRLTVT.